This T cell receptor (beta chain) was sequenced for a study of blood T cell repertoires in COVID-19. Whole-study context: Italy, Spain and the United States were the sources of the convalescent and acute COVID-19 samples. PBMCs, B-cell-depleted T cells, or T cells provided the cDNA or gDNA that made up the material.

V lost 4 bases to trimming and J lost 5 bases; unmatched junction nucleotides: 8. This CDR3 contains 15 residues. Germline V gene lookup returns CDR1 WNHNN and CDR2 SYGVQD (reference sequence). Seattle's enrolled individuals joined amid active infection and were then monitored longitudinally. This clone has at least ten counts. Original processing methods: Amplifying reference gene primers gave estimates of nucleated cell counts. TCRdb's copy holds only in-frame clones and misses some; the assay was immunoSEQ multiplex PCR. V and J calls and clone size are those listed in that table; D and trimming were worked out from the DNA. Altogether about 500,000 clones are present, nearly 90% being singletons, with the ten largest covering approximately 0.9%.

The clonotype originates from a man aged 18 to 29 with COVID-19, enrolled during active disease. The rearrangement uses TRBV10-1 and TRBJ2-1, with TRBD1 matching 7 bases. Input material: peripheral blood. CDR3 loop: CASSVGSRGNNEQFF. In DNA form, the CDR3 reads TGCGCCAGCAGTGTTGGCTCCAGGGGGAACAATGAGCAGTTCTTC.